The sequence of this TCR beta chain was determined in a study of blood T cell repertoires in COVID-19. Study background: The United States, Italy and Spain supplied acute and convalescent COVID-19 samples. PBMCs, B-cell-depleted T cells, or T cells were the source of the cDNA or gDNA that made up the material.

Sequenced by immunoSEQ multiplex PCR; TCRdb stores in-frame clones only, minus some. The data hold approximately 280,000 clones, with approximately 88% observed a single time. Germline CDR1 LGHNA, CDR2 YNFKEQ. This CDR3 is built from 14 residues. The V end was cut by 1 base, the J end by 3 bases, with 7 bases between. This chain joins TRBV4-2 and TRBJ1-3; no firm D call. Material for sequencing was peripheral blood. The clonotype comes from a man aged 18 to 29 with active or convalescent COVID-19. CDR3 protein: CASSQGKIGNTIYF. CDR3 sequence (DNA): TGTGCCAGCAGCCAAGGTAAAATTGGAAACACCATATATTTT.